This T cell receptor (beta chain) came from a study of beta chain bispecific antibodies for T cell cancers. V lost 4 bases and J lost 4; bases outside the gene matches: 7. Germline CDR1 MGHRA, CDR2 YSYEKL. The CDR3 covers 15 residues. One entry per CDR3 protein, called by TCRdb with MiXCR from the 5' RACE reads. The sample includes 20,000 to 25,000 distinct CDR3 sequences, over 2.5% of them seen just once. Study observations and caveats: Normal T cells contributed less of the targeted TRBV signal than the leukemia cells did.

This clonotype appeared a few times. Its target is not known. Expansion lasted 2 to 4 days, with either anti-CD3 antibody OKT3 or CD3/CD28 beads. Bispecific antibody was added to 5 x 10^4 or so normal T cells and 5 x 10^4 or so target cells. The clonotype originates from a human donor in good health. Some clones in this sample may be carry-over from other donors' samples. The V call is TRBV4-1, the J call TRBJ1-1; TRBD1 agrees at 9 bases. The sequencing input was healthy donor T cells cultured with leukemia cells. CDR3 bases: TGCGCCAGCAGCCCTCCCGGGACAGGGACCACTGAAGCTTTCTTT. Its translation is CASSPPGTGTTEAFF.